These 13 T cell receptor beta chains came from one sample sequenced in a study of T-cell memory formation after mild COVID-19. TCRdb re-called the 5' RACE reads with MiXCR, one entry per CDR3 protein. Counted here are 280,000 or so distinct CDR3 sequences, more than 15% occurring once; the ten biggest clones make up roughly 23%. The sequenced material came from PBMCs or a T cell subset sorted from them (not recorded which). Receptors were obtained from a man between 18 and 35 years old who had mild COVID-19 (a few samples of this study predate the infection). Cell type and time point are not known.

This chain links TRBV7-2 with TRBJ1-5, with D uncertain. Between the trimmed V and J ends, which lost 6 bases and 1 base, there was a span of 10 bases. CDR3 length: 14 residues. CDR1 is SGHTA and CDR2 is FQGNSA in the germline V gene. The CDR3 reads CASSRLLSNQPQHF. The CDR3 nucleotides read TGTGCCAGCAGTCGACTGTTGAGCAATCAGCCCCAGCATTTT.

The chain combines TRBV5-4 with TRBJ1-4, with a tentative D call TRBD1 (6 bases). Germline V gene lookup returns CDR1 SGHNT and CDR2 YYREEE (reference sequence). This CDR3 comprises 14 residues. V dropped 3 bases and J dropped 8 bases, with 14 bases sitting between them. The CDR3 nucleotides are TGTGCCAGCAGCTCGGGACATGATCTCGAAAAACTGTTTTTT. Translated, it gives CASSSGHDLEKLFF.

CDR3 in amino acids: CASIPLGVTDTQYF. CDR3 coding DNA: TGTGCCAGCATCCCCTTGGGGGTCACAGATACGCAGTATTTT. The chain uses TRBV7-2 and TRBJ2-3; tentatively, D is TRBD1 or TRBD2 (5 bases each). This CDR3 comprises 14 residues. CDR1 is SGHTA, CDR2 FQGNSA, per germline. Trimming removed 7 bases at V and 2 bases at J, with 13 bases between.

Only a few counts were recorded for this clonotype. V usage is TRBV4-2 and J usage is TRBJ1-6, with 7 bases identical to TRBD1. The CDR3 extends over 17 amino acids. Germline V gene sequence: CDR1 LGHNA, CDR2 YNFKEQ. Trimming at V came to 4 bases and at J to 0 bases, leaving 6 bases not matched to a gene. CDR3 sequence (DNA): TGTGCCAGCAGCCTAGGACAGGCCGGCTCCTATAATTCACCCCTCCACTTT. The encoded protein is CASSLGQAGSYNSPLHF.

The chain employs TRBV7-3 and TRBJ1-2; D perhaps matches TRBD1 (6 bases). This CDR3 region has 13 residues. The germline V and J ends were trimmed by 5 bases and 8 bases, with 15 bases remaining between them. Germline CDR1 reads SGHTA; CDR2 reads FQGTGA. The DNA of the CDR3 is TGTGCCAGCAGCGACAGGCGGGGAGGAGGCTACACCTTC. This codes for CASSDRRGGGYTF.

This clonotype was found a few times. The chain employs TRBV28 and TRBJ2-2; tentatively, D is TRBD2 (5 bases). Trimming took off 2 bases at V and 9 bases at J, with 13 bases between the two ends. The CDR3 has 14 amino acids. Germline V gene data show CDR1 as MDHEN and CDR2 as SYDVKM. The CDR3 loop is CASSLTGKERELFF. CDR3 bases: TGTGCCAGCAGTTTAACGGGGAAAGAAAGGGAGCTGTTTTTT.

This clonotype was observed a few times. The chain uses TRBV7-2 and TRBJ1-1; D is uncertain. V dropped 8 bases and J dropped 2 bases, with 12 bases sitting between them. Per germline, CDR1 SGHTA and CDR2 FQGNSA. This CDR3 region has 13 residues. DNA of the CDR3: TGTGCCAGCCTGTTCGTGTTAAACACTGAAGCTTTCTTT. It translates to CASLFVLNTEAFF. The full variable domain, in which reference TRBV7-2 and TRBJ1-1 provide the parts outside the CDR3, is GAGVSQSPSNKVTEKGKDVELRCDPISGHTALYWYRQSLGQGLEFLIYFQGNSAPDKSGLPSDRFSAERTGGSVSTLTIQRTQQEDSAVYLCASLFVLNTEAFFGQGTRLTVV.

This clonotype was seen at least ten times. The chain employs TRBV4-3 and TRBJ2-3; the D is unclear. The V end was cut by 5 bases, the J end by 2 bases, with 17 bases between. The length of the CDR3 is 16 residues. Germline V gives CDR1 LGHNA, CDR2 YSLEER. As DNA, the CDR3 is TGCGCCAGCAGCGATTCAGTAGGGCAACCCACAGATACGCAGTATTTT. Its protein product is CASSDSVGQPTDTQYF.

The rearrangement joins TRBV5-1 to TRBJ2-6; 10 nucleotides match TRBD1. The CDR3 loop spans 15 amino acids. V trimming: 4 bases; J trimming: 8 bases; junction bases outside the gene matches: 6. CDR1 and CDR2 from the germline V gene are SGHRS and YFSETQ. CDR3 nucleotide sequence: TGCGCCAGCAGCGCCGGGACAGGGGACTCCAACGTCCTGACTTTC. Residues: CASSAGTGDSNVLTF.

This clonotype appeared a few times. The CDR3 is CASSFARALTGELFF. DNA for the CDR3: TGCGCCAGCAGTTTCGCTAGGGCGCTTACCGGGGAGCTGTTTTTT. The rearrangement uses TRBV5-1 and TRBJ2-2; D remains ambiguous. This CDR3 is built from 15 residues. Germline loops: CDR1 SGHRS, CDR2 YFSETQ. V was shortened by 5 bases and J by 5 bases, with 16 bases between the two germline ends. Using reference TRBV5-1 and TRBJ2-2 for the parts outside the CDR3, the full variable domain is KAGVTQTPRYLIKTRGQQVTLSCSPISGHRSVSWYQQTPGQGLQFLFEYFSETQRNKGNFPGRFSGRQFSNSRSEMNVSTLELGDSALYLCASSFARALTGELFFGEGSRLTVL.

V is TRBV9 and J is TRBJ2-3; D call uncertain. CDR1 is SGDLS and CDR2 is YYNGEE in the germline V gene. The CDR3 loop spans 16 amino acids. V lost 4 bases to trimming and J lost 0 bases, with 15 bases between them. The DNA of the CDR3 is TGTGCCAGCAGCTACTCGATCGGACGGAGCACAGATACGCAGTATTTT. It specifies CASSYSIGRSTDTQYF.

This clonotype was counted at least ten times. The chain combines TRBV28 with TRBJ2-6; a weak D match, TRBD1 (5 bases). Germline CDR1 MDHEN, CDR2 SYDVKM. V dropped 3 bases and J dropped 0 bases, with 12 bases sitting between them. The CDR3 runs to 17 residues. This chain's CDR3 is CASSFLGPSSGANVLTF. CDR3 nucleotide sequence: TGTGCCAGCAGTTTCCTGGGGCCAAGCTCTGGGGCCAACGTCCTGACTTTC.

V is TRBV6-2 or TRBV6-3 and J is TRBJ2-3; D may be TRBD1 (5 bases). CDR1 is MNHEY and CDR2 is SVGEGT in the germline V gene. V was pared by 5 bases and J by 2 bases, with 14 bases between. The CDR3 loop spans 15 amino acids. CDR3 region: CASSPSAGFTDTQYF. The CDR3 nucleotides read TGTGCCAGCAGTCCCAGCGCAGGGTTCACAGATACGCAGTATTTT.